The 8 T cell receptor beta chains listed next were all sequenced from one sample in a study of CD8 T cells in ankylosing spondylitis. Each CDR3 protein is one row after TCRdb ran MiXCR on the 5' RACE reads. Here the sample spans under 250,000 distinct CDR3 sequences, approximately 8% being singletons. Input material: blood, either unsorted or a sorted T cell fraction (not recorded which). Receptors originate from a female donor with ankylosing spondylitis or in good health (not recorded which).

There are many counts of this clonotype. This chain connects TRBV7-8 to TRBJ2-5, with 10 nucleotides matching TRBD1. V shed 5 bases and J 5 bases; nucleotides not matched to a gene: 8. There are 15 residues in the CDR3. Looked up from germline, CDR1 is SGHVS and CDR2 is FQNEAQ. In nucleotides, the CDR3 is TGTGCCAGCAGCCCAGAGGGACAGGGGTGGGAGACCCAGTACTTC. Translated: CASSPEGQGWETQYF.

As regards this clonotype: One base away lies a much larger clone, so this may be a sequencing read error. The rearrangement joins TRBV7-6 to TRBJ2-1; D might be TRBD2 (5 bases). Germline values: CDR1 SGHVS, CDR2 FNYEAQ. The CDR3 is made up of 13 amino acids. This CDR3 is CVSSLRERDDLFF. The DNA for the CDR3 is TGTGTCAGCAGCTTAAGGGAGAGGGATGATCTGTTCTTC.

In DNA form, the CDR3 reads TGTGCCAGCAGCGCGGCCGGGGGCCTTAATTCACCCCTCCACTTT. Translated, it gives CASSAAGGLNSPLHF. The chain recombines TRBV7-9 with TRBJ1-6; D is possibly TRBD1 (6 bases). V was pared by 5 bases and J by 6 bases, with 14 bases between. Germline CDR1 SEHNR, CDR2 FQNEAQ (reference sequence). The CDR3 length is 15 residues. The whole variable domain, remainder taken from reference TRBV7-9 and TRBJ1-6, is DTGVSQNPRHKITKRGQNVTFRCDPISEHNRLYWYRQTLGQGPEFLTYFQNEAQLEKSRLLSDRFSAERPKGSFSTLEIQRTEQGDSAMYLCASSAAGGLNSPLHFGNGTRLTVT.

This clonotype was observed at least ten times. V is TRBV6-1 and J is TRBJ1-5; D unresolved. The length of the CDR3 is 15 residues. V lost 2 bases to trimming and J lost 8 bases, with 16 bases between them. The germline CDR1 and CDR2 sequences are MNHNS and SASEGT. The CDR3 DNA is TGTGCCAGCAGTGAATTCGGCACTTCGTACGAGCCCCAGCATTTT. This gives the protein CASSEFGTSYEPQHF.

The rearrangement joins TRBV6-2 or TRBV6-3 to TRBJ2-1, with D uncertain. The CDR3 is 11 residues long. Germline V gene data show CDR1 as MNHEY and CDR2 as SVGEGT. Trimming left V 10 bases short and J 9 bases short, with 13 bases between. This chain's CDR3 is CATTLRTEQFF. The CDR3, as DNA: TGTGCCACCACCCTCCGCACTGAGCAGTTCTTC.

In this sample, this clonotype turned up many times. The chain has TRBV2 and TRBJ2-1; 13 bases match TRBD2. Trimming at V came to 6 bases and at J to 12 bases, leaving 8 bases not matched to a gene. This CDR3 is 14 amino acids long. Germline V gene sequence: CDR1 SNHLY, CDR2 FYNNEI. CDR3 in amino acids: CASRWTSGSDGQFF. The DNA of the CDR3 is TGTGCCAGCAGATGGACTAGCGGGAGTGATGGGCAGTTCTTC.

This chain links TRBV7-9 with TRBJ1-2; TRBD1 matches 8 bases. The CDR3 totals 14 residues. Germline V CDR1 and CDR2: SEHNR, FQNEAQ (reference sequence). V was pared by 5 bases and J by 8 bases, with 10 bases of the junction left unmatched. The CDR3 protein is CASSDPGQGRGYTF. The CDR3 DNA is TGTGCCAGCAGCGACCCAGGACAGGGAAGAGGCTACACCTTC.

V gene TRBV13 combines with J gene TRBJ2-1; 7 bases match TRBD2. Unmatched junction bases numbered 12, after V lost 2 bases and J lost 8 bases. The CDR3 contains 16 residues. Germline V lookup: CDR1 PRHDT, CDR2 FYEKMQ (reference sequence). The CDR3 loop reads CASSLFLWGRAHEQFF. The CDR3 DNA is TGTGCCAGCAGCTTATTCCTCTGGGGGAGGGCCCATGAGCAGTTCTTC.